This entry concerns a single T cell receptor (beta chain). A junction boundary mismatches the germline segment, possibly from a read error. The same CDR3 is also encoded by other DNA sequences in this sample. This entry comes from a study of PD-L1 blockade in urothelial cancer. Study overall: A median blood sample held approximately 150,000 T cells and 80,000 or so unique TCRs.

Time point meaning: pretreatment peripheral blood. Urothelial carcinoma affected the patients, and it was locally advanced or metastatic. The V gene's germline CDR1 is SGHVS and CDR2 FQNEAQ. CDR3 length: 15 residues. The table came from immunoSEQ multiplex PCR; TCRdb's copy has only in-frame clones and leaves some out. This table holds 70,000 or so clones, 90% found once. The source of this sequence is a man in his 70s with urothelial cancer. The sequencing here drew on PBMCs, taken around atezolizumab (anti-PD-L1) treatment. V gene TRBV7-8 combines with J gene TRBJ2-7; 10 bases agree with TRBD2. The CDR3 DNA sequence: TGCGCCAGCAGCTTAGCGGCTAGCGGGAGCTACGAGCAGTACTTC. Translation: CASSLAASGSYEQYF.